The sequence of this T cell receptor beta chain was determined in a study of blood T cell repertoires in COVID-19. The overall study: Specimens from acute and convalescent COVID-19 originated in the United States, Italy and Spain.

V dropped 0 bases and J dropped 3 bases, with 17 bases sitting between them. The CDR3 spans 17 residues. In germline, CDR1 is MNHNS, CDR2 SASEGT. Here immunoSEQ multiplex PCR was the method, and the copy in TCRdb shows in-frame clones only, minus some. The table has some 170,000 clones, approximately 88% seen once. The V call is TRBV6-1, the J call TRBJ1-1; D ambiguous. The source of this sequence is an elderly woman with active or convalescent COVID-19. The material sequenced was peripheral blood. In DNA, the CDR3 is TGTGCCAGCAGTGAAGCATACGGGCGGGGAACCGACACTGAAGCTTTCTTT. Its protein is CASSEAYGRGTDTEAFF.